Below, one TCR beta chain is given with its context. No cognate antigen has been identified for it. Base qualities are not at hand, and no much larger clone is one base apart. The sample originates from a study of blood T cell repertoires in COVID-19 (dated by TCRdb to the early 2020s). As for the study more broadly: Samples covering the acute and convalescent phases of COVID-19 were provided by collaborators in the United States, Italy and Spain. The material from the prospective study consisted of cDNA or gDNA derived from T cells, B-cell-depleted T cells, or PBMCs. A de-identified subject ID, COVID-19 status, age in years and sex were almost always included in the sample metadata. The samples were drawn from the first 160 participants of the ongoing ImmuneRACE study and from about 1,200 subjects provided by 6 global collaborators. The dataset comprised deeply sampled blood TCRbeta repertoires from subjects exposed to, actively infected with, or recovered from COVID-19. HLA class I and class II types, where available, came from metadata supplied by the sample provider rather than from assay-based typing. The repertoires were made available in a free public database intended to serve as a resource for research on the immune response to SARS-CoV-2.

One collaborating source in Seattle enrolled patients while the patients were actively infected and followed the patients over time throughout the course of disease. Each collaborating institution followed its own protocols to collect whole blood in K2EDTA tubes. For TCRbeta analysis, collaborators shipped samples in one of three forms: frozen whole blood, isolated PBMCs, or DNA extracted from either of those sample types. Beyond this particular receptor, the publication reports: How much clinical and demographic metadata was included differed by source and by participant, and the metadata was provided uncurated.

Reading the germline V gene gives CDR1 SGHTA and CDR2 FQGNSA. The CDR3 goes from the cysteine to the phenylalanine over 15 residues. The entry retains the CDR3 DNA only, 45 bases that are in frame from base 1. Trimming takes 5 bases from V and 5 bases from J, and the germline ends sit 18 bases apart. TCRbeta CDR3 regions were amplified from genomic DNA using the immunoSEQ Assay, a bias-controlled multiplex PCR. The authors processed their data as follows. The number of nucleated cells in each sample was estimated from the amplification of reference gene primers within the assay. Sequence reads were collapsed and filtered to measure the absolute abundance of every unique TCRbeta CDR3 rearrangement. Productive Simpson clonality was computed per sample as the square root of Simpson's diversity index over productive rearrangements. Here the immuneACCESS table is served through TCRdb, limited to in-frame sequences with V and J called. Missing clones are a known gap in these copies; in checked studies unresolved V genes cover under half, and the rest lacks a known reason. Clone size and V and J calls were adopted from that table, with D and trimming inferred from the DNA. Across this sample there are around 100,000 clones, with about 92% seen only once. The ten top clones hold about 6.7% of the sample.

The V and J segments used are TRBV7-2 and TRBJ1-2; possibly the D gene is TRBD1, per 5 matching bases. The receptor was derived from a man in his late teens or twenties with COVID-19, enrolled during active disease. Sequenced: peripheral blood. The sequenced DNA is TGTGCCAGCAGCGAGCGACAGAGCTACGGTTATGGCTACACCTTC. It encodes CASSERQSYGYGYTF.